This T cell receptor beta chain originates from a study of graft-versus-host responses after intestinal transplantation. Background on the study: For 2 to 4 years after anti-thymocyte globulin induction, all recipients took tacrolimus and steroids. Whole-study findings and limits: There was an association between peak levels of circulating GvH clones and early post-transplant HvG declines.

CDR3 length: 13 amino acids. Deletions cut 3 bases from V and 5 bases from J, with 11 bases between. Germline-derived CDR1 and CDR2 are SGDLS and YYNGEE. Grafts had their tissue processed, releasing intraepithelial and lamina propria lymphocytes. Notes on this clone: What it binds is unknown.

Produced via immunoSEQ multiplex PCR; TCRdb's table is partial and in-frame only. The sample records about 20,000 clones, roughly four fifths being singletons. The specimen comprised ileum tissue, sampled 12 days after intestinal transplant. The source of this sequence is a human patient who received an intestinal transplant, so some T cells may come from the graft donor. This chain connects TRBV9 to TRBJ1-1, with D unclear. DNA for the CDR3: TGTGCCAGCAGCGAACTCACGGGGACTGAAGCTTTCTTT. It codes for CASSELTGTEAFF.